The subject of this entry is one T cell receptor (beta chain). The sample is drawn from a study of OX40 agonist ivuxolimab in advanced cancers. Across the whole study: An agonistic anti-OX40 (CD134) antibody, ivuxolimab, was used to treat the patients. Those treated in dose escalation had hepatocellular carcinoma, melanoma, renal cell cancer or head and neck cancer.

The CDR3 spans 14 residues. Germline-derived CDR1 and CDR2 are LNHDA and SQIVND (reference sequence). V was cut by 3 bases and J by 3 bases, with 9 bases left in between. TCRdb's table, derived via immunoSEQ multiplex PCR, lists solely in-frame clones and lacks some. The sample shows about 32,000 clones, 80% to 90% of them seen only once. This receptor was taken from an adult with an advanced solid tumor such as melanoma, head and neck, liver or kidney cancer. The chain links TRBV19 to TRBJ2-1, with a possible D match to TRBD2 (6 bases). The input for sequencing was CD4+ or CD8+ T cells sorted from blood, taken in a trial of the OX40 agonist ivuxolimab. The CDR3 sequence: CASSMRGNYNEQFF. The CDR3 coding sequence is TGTGCCAGTAGTATGCGGGGAAACTACAATGAGCAGTTCTTC.